The present entry profiles one T cell receptor (beta chain) with its context. Its matching antigen is unknown. With iRepertoire HTBI primers and Arm-PCR of CDR3 regions, TCR beta libraries were built. One entry per CDR3 protein, called by TCRdb with MiXCR from the multiplex PCR reads. The table shows 500,000 to 800,000 distinct CDR3 sequences, with around 30% occurring only once. From germline, CDR1 is LNHDA and CDR2 SQIVND (reference sequence). The CDR3 covers 21 residues. J was trimmed by 1 base and V by 5 bases; bases with no gene match: 24. This entry is derived from a study of regulatory T cells in long-lasting Graves disease. Whole-study findings and limits: Researchers reported studying only peripheral blood, not thyroid tissue. Newly diagnosed patients had higher TCR diversity than persistent Graves' patients did.

Noted time point: persistent/refractory GD, antithyroid drugs over 5 years with positive TRAb. The authors made the TCR library using RNA they extracted from PBMCs. Graves' disease diagnosis used American Thyroid Association guidelines. This clonotype was obtained from a female donor with Graves disease. The J gene is TRBJ1-1, the V gene TRBV19; TRBD1 matches 8 bases. The material sequenced was peripheral blood mononuclear cells (PBMCs), taken when the disease was refractory, from a patient treated with antithyroid drugs. The CDR3 nucleotides read TGTGCCAGTAGTCCATTTACAGGGGGTGTCGGGAACGGGGTTGGGAACACTGAAGCTTTCTTT. Translated: CASSPFTGGVGNGVGNTEAFF.